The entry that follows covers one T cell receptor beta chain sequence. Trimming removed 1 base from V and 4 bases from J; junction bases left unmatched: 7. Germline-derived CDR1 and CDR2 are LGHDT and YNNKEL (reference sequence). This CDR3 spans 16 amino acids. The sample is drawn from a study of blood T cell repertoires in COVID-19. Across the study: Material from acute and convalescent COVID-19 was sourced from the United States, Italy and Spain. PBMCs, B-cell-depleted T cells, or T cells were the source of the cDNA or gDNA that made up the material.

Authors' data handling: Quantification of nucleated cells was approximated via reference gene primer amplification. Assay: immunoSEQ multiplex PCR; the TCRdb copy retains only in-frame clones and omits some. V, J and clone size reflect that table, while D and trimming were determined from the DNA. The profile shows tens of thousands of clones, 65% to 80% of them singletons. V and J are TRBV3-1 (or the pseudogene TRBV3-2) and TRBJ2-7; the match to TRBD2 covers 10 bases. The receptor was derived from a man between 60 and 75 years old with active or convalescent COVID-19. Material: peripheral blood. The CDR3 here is CASSQVLPSGGYEQYF. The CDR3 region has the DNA TGTGCCAGCAGCCAAGTCCTTCCTAGCGGGGGATACGAGCAGTACTTC.